This TCR beta chain was profiled in a study of shared clonotypes between healthy human individuals. Findings and caveats of the study: Non-shared clonotypes had lower generation probabilities than those shared by all four donors. Depth was large, yet rarefaction showed that sorted-subset sequencing was incomplete.

The V gene lost 5 bases and the J gene lost 1 base, with 8 bases spanning the gap. CDR3 length: 13 residues. Germline-derived CDR1 and CDR2 are MDHEN and SYDVKM. As to this clone: Its antigen is not identified.

Methods used by the authors: ImmunoSEQ output lacked quality scores and full-length reads, limiting matched filtering. Here immunoSEQ multiplex PCR was the method, and the copy in TCRdb shows in-frame clones only, minus some. From that table come the V and J calls and clone size; the DNA was used to work out D and trimming. The sample lists over 2 million clones; 95% were seen once. The chain couples TRBV28 to TRBJ2-5; D assignment may be TRBD1 or TRBD2 (6 bases each). This TCR was recovered from a man in his late teens or twenties in good health. What was sequenced was naive CD4+ T cells sorted from blood. Stated subset: CD45RA+ positively selected. For the CDR3, the DNA is TGTGCCAGCAGTAGGGGGGCCCAAGAGACCCAGTACTTC. Translating gives CASSRGAQETQYF.